Following are 21 T cell receptor beta chains from one sample sequenced in a study of patients and donors after allogeneic stem cell transplantation. A single record per CDR3 protein comes from TCRdb applying MiXCR to the RT-PCR reads. Of about 87,000 distinct CDR3 sequences in the sample, roughly 5.1% are singletons; the top ten hold about 2.8%. What was sequenced was blood, either unsorted or a sorted T cell fraction (not recorded which). Receptors originate from a human donor who was either an allogeneic HSCT recipient or a stem cell or donor lymphocyte infusion donor (not recorded which). It is not recorded whose cells these are; they may come from a transplant donor.

In this sample, this clonotype turned up many times. V usage is TRBV5-1 and J usage is TRBJ1-1; TRBD1 matches at 11 bases. The trim removed 4 bases at V and 9 bases at J, leaving 5 bases unmatched. The CDR3 runs to 13 residues. The germline gives CDR1 SGHRS, CDR2 YFSETQ. CDR3 sequence reads: CASSAGTGGKAFF. CDR3 DNA sequence: TGCGCCAGCAGCGCGGGGACAGGGGGAAAAGCTTTCTTT.

This clonotype occurred many times. This chain joins TRBV7-9 and TRBJ2-3; 7 bases align to TRBD2. After removal of 4 bases from V and 2 bases from J, the junction contained 6 bases not matched to a gene. CDR3 length equals 15 residues. The germline V gene encodes CDR1 SEHNR and CDR2 FQNEAQ (reference sequence). The CDR3 nucleotides read TGTGCCAGCAGCTCAATTAGCGGGCTCACAGATACGCAGTATTTT. Translated: CASSSISGLTDTQYF.

This clonotype was counted at least ten times. This rearrangement joins TRBV25-1 to TRBJ1-1; a possible D gene is TRBD1 (5 bases). The CDR3 spans 16 residues. Trimming took 5 bases from V and 2 from J, leaving 18 bases between them. In germline, CDR1 is MGHDK, CDR2 SYGVNS. CDR3 DNA: TGTGCCAGCAGTATGGAATACGGGAGGGGTAACACTGAAGCTTTCTTT. Translating it yields CASSMEYGRGNTEAFF.

This clonotype was observed many times. The genes are TRBV3-1 and TRBJ1-5; D is possibly TRBD1 (6 bases). The germline CDR1 and CDR2 sequences are LGHDT and YNNKEL (reference sequence). The ends were cut back, 2 bases at V and 7 bases at J, with 15 bases in the middle. The CDR3 extends over 15 amino acids. CDR3 coding DNA: TGTGCCAGCAGCCAATCGACAGGCTCGGGACAGCCCCAGCATTTT. Encoded protein: CASSQSTGSGQPQHF.

This clonotype was seen repeatedly, ten times or more. This chain joins TRBV10-3 and TRBJ1-2; D unresolved. CDR1 and CDR2 from the germline V gene are ENHRY and SYGVKD. V lost 0 bases and J 4 bases, leaving 9 bases between the germline ends. The CDR3 is made up of 14 amino acids. CDR3 DNA sequence: TGTGCCATCAGTGAGTCTGAGAGGGCCTATGGCTACACCTTC. This translates into CAISESERAYGYTF.

This clonotype was seen at least ten times. This rearrangement joins TRBV29-1 to TRBJ2-5; the D gene is possibly TRBD2 (6 bases). Germline loops: CDR1 SQVTM, CDR2 ANQGSEA. The V end was cut by 3 bases, the J end by 2 bases, with 19 bases between. The CDR3 runs 16 residues. Here the CDR3 reads CSVDGQLLGGQETQYF. CDR3 in DNA: TGCAGCGTTGATGGGCAGCTCCTCGGAGGGCAAGAGACCCAGTACTTC.

This chain uses TRBV2 with TRBJ1-5, with D perhaps matching TRBD1 (6 bases). Per germline, CDR1 SNHLY and CDR2 FYNNEI. The CDR3 loop spans 13 amino acids. Trimming left V 11 bases short and J 2 bases short, with 13 bases between. As DNA, the CDR3 is TGTGCCTCTACAGGGTCGGGCAATCAGCCCCAGCATTTT. Translation gives CASTGSGNQPQHF.

Ten or more counts support this clonotype. CDR3 nucleotides: TGTGCCAGCAGCCAAGATCGACAGGGTGGGGAGACCCAGTACTTC. Protein product: CASSQDRQGGETQYF. This chain links TRBV4-2 with TRBJ2-5; 7 bases are shared with TRBD1. The V segment lost 0 bases and the J segment 5 bases; nucleotides outside the gene matches: 6. CDR1 is LGHNA and CDR2 is YNFKEQ in the germline V gene. The CDR3 is 15 residues long.

This clonotype was counted many times. This sequence joins TRBV20-1 and TRBJ2-3; TRBD1 matches at 9 bases. This CDR3 spans 15 amino acids. Germline assignment: CDR1 DFQATT and CDR2 SNEGSKA (reference sequence). Trimming removed 4 bases from V and 4 bases from J; junction bases left unmatched: 9. CDR3 in amino acids: CSAIPGQGGADTQYF. CDR3 nucleotides: TGCAGTGCTATCCCGGGACAGGGAGGCGCAGATACGCAGTATTTT.

This clonotype was counted only a few times. V usage is TRBV6-1 and J usage is TRBJ2-5; D is undetermined. The CDR3 covers 16 residues. Trimming shortened V by 5 bases and J by 2 bases, and 18 bases separated the two germline ends. Germline V gene sequence: CDR1 MNHNS, CDR2 SASEGT. This CDR3 is CASSIEPDPLQETQYF. The CDR3 nucleotides read TGTGCCAGCAGTATCGAGCCGGACCCACTACAAGAGACCCAGTACTTC.

This clonotype was detected ten times or more. The chain uses TRBV2 and TRBJ2-5; D not certain. V lost 5 bases and J 5 bases, leaving 18 bases between the germline ends. The CDR3 length is 15 residues. Germline V CDR1 and CDR2: SNHLY, FYNNEI. The CDR3 sequence is CASSLVKGGTETQYF. The DNA of the CDR3 is TGTGCCAGCAGTTTGGTGAAGGGTGGAACGGAGACCCAGTACTTC.

This clonotype was detected only a few times. The rearrangement links TRBV2 to TRBJ2-1, with D maybe TRBD2 (6 bases). The CDR3 loop spans 15 amino acids. V dropped 6 bases and J dropped 0 bases, with 12 bases sitting between them. Germline-derived CDR1 and CDR2 are SNHLY and FYNNEI. CDR3 protein: CASRASVSSYNEQFF. The CDR3 coding sequence is TGTGCCAGCAGAGCTAGCGTAAGCTCCTACAATGAGCAGTTCTTC.

A few counts support this clonotype. The genes are TRBV11-2 and TRBJ2-2; D unclear. The V gene lost 1 base and the J gene lost 6 bases, with 6 bases spanning the gap. This CDR3 has 13 residues. The germline V gene has CDR1 SGHAT and CDR2 FQNNGV. CDR3 sequence: CASSLVGPGELFF. The CDR3 coding sequence is TGTGCCAGCAGCTTAGTTGGGCCCGGGGAGCTGTTTTTT.

This clonotype was counted only a few times. The gene calls are TRBV3-1 and TRBJ2-1, with a tentative D call TRBD1 (6 bases). CDR1 and CDR2 from the germline V gene are LGHDT and YNNKEL (reference sequence). The germline V and J ends were trimmed by 4 bases and 3 bases, with 10 bases remaining between them. The CDR3 contains 14 residues. Here the CDR3 reads CASSPGHSYNEQFF. The CDR3 DNA is TGTGCCAGCAGCCCGGGACATAGCTACAATGAGCAGTTCTTC.

The V call is TRBV19, the J call TRBJ1-3, with 11 nucleotides matching TRBD1. In germline, CDR1 is LNHDA, CDR2 SQIVND (reference sequence). The CDR3 is made up of 19 amino acids. V dropped 5 bases and J dropped 0; count of bases not matched to a gene: 12. The CDR3 sequence: CASSPRDRGTFYSGNTIYF. The CDR3 coding sequence is TGTGCCAGTAGTCCCCGGGACAGGGGGACTTTTTACTCTGGAAACACCATATATTTT.

This clonotype was counted a few times. V is TRBV18 and J is TRBJ2-7; 8 positions match TRBD1. This CDR3 has 14 residues. After removal of 4 bases from V and 6 bases from J, the junction contained 8 bases not matched to a gene. Germline V lookup: CDR1 KGHSH, CDR2 LQKENI. The CDR3: CASSLQTGDGEQYF. DNA of the CDR3: TGTGCCAGCTCACTACAGACAGGGGATGGCGAGCAGTACTTC.

This clonotype occurred a few times. The chain combines TRBV10-3 with TRBJ2-1, with TRBD2 identical over 7 bases. The CDR3 runs to 17 residues. The V segment lost 6 bases and the J segment 0 bases; nucleotides outside the gene matches: 11. The germline gives CDR1 ENHRY, CDR2 SYGVKD. Here the CDR3 DNA reads TGTGCCATCAGGGGGGGGACTCCGGATCGCTCCTACAATGAGCAGTTCTTC. It encodes CAIRGGTPDRSYNEQFF.

There are a few counts of this clonotype. The rearrangement joins TRBV5-1 to TRBJ1-6; D possibly corresponds to TRBD1 (5 bases). CDR1 is SGHRS and CDR2 is YFSETQ in the germline V gene. The CDR3 has 16 residues. The ends were cut back, 0 bases at V and 0 bases at J, with 7 bases in the middle. The CDR3 is CASSLAGSSYNSPLHF. CDR3 in DNA: TGCGCCAGCAGCTTGGCAGGGAGCTCCTATAATTCACCCCTCCACTTT.

This clonotype was counted many times. This chain connects TRBV20-1 to TRBJ1-1; D is possibly TRBD1 (6 bases). CDR3 length equals 14 residues. CDR1 and CDR2 (germline): DFQATT, SNEGSKA (reference sequence). The V end was cut by 0 bases, the J end by 6 bases, with 14 bases between. The CDR3, as DNA: TGCAGTGCTAGAGACAGGGGAAGACTCTCTGAAGCTTTCTTT. Its translation: CSARDRGRLSEAFF.

This clonotype was counted many times. The V and J genes are TRBV23-1 and TRBJ1-5, with 8 bases fitting TRBD1. TRBV23-1 is sorted into the ORF group, with uncertain function. This CDR3 is 13 amino acids long. Trimming removed 10 bases from V and 4 bases from J; junction bases left unmatched: 6. DNA for the CDR3: TGCGCCATCGTCGACAGGGGTAATCAGCCCCAGCATTTT. Translated: CAIVDRGNQPQHF.

This clonotype was detected ten times or more. The V gene is TRBV3-1, the J gene TRBJ1-6, with D hard to call. With 2 bases removed from V and 11 bases from J, the gap between germline ends came to 19 bases. This CDR3 comprises 16 residues. In germline, CDR1 is LGHDT, CDR2 YNNKEL (reference sequence). The CDR3 coding sequence is TGTGCCAGCAGCCAACGGGATCGGAATTGGAATACACCCCTCCACTTT. This codes for CASSQRDRNWNTPLHF.